The rows below give T cell receptor beta chains drawn from one sample of a study of control samples from healthy donors and cancer patients. The protocol was immunoSEQ multiplex PCR, while the TCRdb copy is restricted to in-frame clones and leaves out a portion. The sample holds tens of thousands of clones, roughly 84% seen once. Input material: blood. These receptors were taken from a woman aged 50 to 65 in good health. Both conserved end residues are part of each CDR3. A D gene is named only where the DNA matches it firmly. Clone size is shown for a subset of rows, as once, few, many or a class of expanded clone.

v_call	clone_size	j_call	d_call	cdr3_nt	cdr3_aa
TRBV9	NA	TRBJ2-7	NA	TGTGCCAGCAGCGGGACCCCGAGGGGATACGAGCAGTACTTC	CASSGTPRGYEQYF
TRBV28	NA	TRBJ1-1	NA	TGTGCCAGCCTTCTCACCGGGCCTATGAACACTGAAGCTTTCTTT	CASLLTGPMNTEAFF
TRBV7-9	NA	TRBJ2-3	NA	TGTGCCAGCAGCTTAACCGGTGCAAGCACAGATACGCAGTATTTT	CASSLTGASTDTQYF
TRBV2	NA	TRBJ2-7	NA	TGTGCCAGCACAGTTGGTCGGGGAGAAGGAGGGGACTACGAGCAGTACTTC	CASTVGRGEGGDYEQYF
TRBV27	NA	TRBJ1-1	NA	TGTGCCAGCAGTTTACAACCGCAGGTCATCACTGAAGCTTTCTTT	CASSLQPQVITEAFF
TRBV5-1	NA	TRBJ1-4	TRBD1	TGCGCCAGCAGCTTGGGCCCGACAGGGAGTGGTGAAAAACTGTTTTTT	CASSLGPTGSGEKLFF
TRBV19	NA	TRBJ1-5	NA	TGTGCCAGTAGACCCGACAGATTTCAGCCCCAGCATTTT	CASRPDRFQPQHF
TRBV6-6	NA	TRBJ1-4	TRBD1	TGTGCCAGCTCCTGGACAGGGAGCGGAGAAAAACTGTTTTTT	CASSWTGSGEKLFF
TRBV28	NA	TRBJ1-5	NA	TGTGCCAGTCAGGGTAATCAGCCCCAGCATTTT	CASQGNQPQHF
TRBV10-3	NA	TRBJ1-1	NA	TGTGCCATCAGTGCGAGGAACACTGAAGCTTTCTTT	CAISARNTEAFF
TRBV11-2	NA	TRBJ2-7	TRBD2	TGTGCCAGCAGCCCAGGACTAGCGGGATTTCAATACGAGCAGTACTTC	CASSPGLAGFQYEQYF
TRBV20-1	few	TRBJ2-1	NA	TGCAGTGCTAGTCCCCGGGACAGATTCATGCCCTATAGCGGAAACAATGAGCAGTTCTTC	CSASPRDRFMPYSGNNEQFF
TRBV15	NA	TRBJ2-5	TRBD2	TGTGCCACCAGCAGGTCGCCTAGCGGGAGAGGCGAGACCCAGTACTTC	CATSRSPSGRGETQYF
TRBV27	once	TRBJ2-1	TRBD1	TGTGCCAGCAGTTTAAAAGAGACAGGGGCGGATGAGCAGTTCTTC	CASSLKETGADEQFF
TRBV4-1	NA	TRBJ1-6	NA	TGCGCCAGCAGCCAAGAAAGTTTGGGGTTTGCCCTCCACTTT	CASSQESLGFALHF
TRBV2	NA	TRBJ2-7	NA	TGTGCCAGCACCACAGGGACCCGCGGGGAGCAGTACTTC	CASTTGTRGEQYF
TRBV19	few	TRBJ2-4	NA	TGTGCCAGCAGCAAAGGAAACATTCAGTACTTC	CASSKGNIQYF
TRBV5-6	NA	TRBJ2-2	TRBD2	TGTGCCAGCAGCTTAGCGGGGGGCACCGGGGAGCTGTTTTTT	CASSLAGGTGELFF
TRBV19	NA	TRBJ2-1	TRBD1	TGTGCCAGTAGTATTACCGGGACAGGGGGCAATGAGCAGTTCTTC	CASSITGTGGNEQFF
TRBV3-1/TRBV3-2	NA	TRBJ2-7	NA	TGTGCCAGCACCCCATATCCGGGAGTCTACGAGCAGTACTTC	CASTPYPGVYEQYF
TRBV6-5	NA	TRBJ1-5	NA	TGTGCCAGCAACGGGGGCGCCAGCAATCAGCCCCAGCATTTT	CASNGGASNQPQHF
TRBV3-1/TRBV3-2	NA	TRBJ2-1	TRBD2	TGTGCCAGCGCTAATACTTTGACTAGCGGGTCCTTAGTTTCGCAGTTCTTC	CASANTLTSGSLVSQFF
TRBV19	NA	TRBJ2-1	NA	TGTGCCAGTAGTATGCTCGGGAGCCTCTACAATGAGCAGTTCTTC	CASSMLGSLYNEQFF
TRBV2	NA	TRBJ2-7	NA	TGTGCCAGCAACCTCGGAGGGATCGGTCGCTACGAGCAGTACTTC	CASNLGGIGRYEQYF